The TCR beta chain described here comes from a study of T cell responses to AZD1222 COVID-19 vaccine. Here immunoSEQ multiplex PCR was the method, and the copy in TCRdb shows in-frame clones only, minus some. The data show approximately 100,000 clones, roughly nine tenths seen once. V gave up 1 base and J gave up 8 bases, with 18 bases separating them. CDR3 size: 15 residues. Germline V gene lookup returns CDR1 SGHRS and CDR2 YFSETQ. This sequence was found in an adult in good health. The chain carries TRBV5-1 and TRBJ1-2; D ambiguous. This specimen consisted of peripheral blood, obtained on day 0 of AZD1222 vaccination. CDR3 amino acids: CASSLLIPGPEGYTF. The CDR3 DNA reads TGCGCCAGCAGCTTGCTCATACCGGGCCCAGAGGGCTACACCTTC.